These 10 T cell receptor beta chains were all obtained from the same sample, sequenced in a study of blood T cell repertoires in COVID-19 (dated by TCRdb to the early 2020s). Library preparation was by the immunoSEQ multiplex PCR assay. As stored in TCRdb, this immuneACCESS dataset retains in-frame rearrangements with V and J assigned. A fraction of the clones does not appear; measured against another copy, unresolved V genes explain less than half of the discrepancy, and the remainder lacks a known reason. In all, the sample holds approximately 45,000 clones, and around 86% of those were seen once. Clones ranked in the top ten supply less than 3% of the sample. The sequencing sample was made of peripheral blood. The receptors originated from a woman of 80 years or more with acute or convalescent COVID-19.

In regard to this clone: No DNA is shown, since the ends of the CDR3 on it are uncertain; the CDR3 is the one TCRdb lists. This chain links TRBV24-1 with TRBJ2-1; the D call of TRBD2 is as the table states it, not checked on the DNA. Per germline, CDR1 KGHDR and CDR2 SFDVKD. Inclusive of both ends, the CDR3 amounts to 17 amino acids. This CDR3 is CATSSSGSGLGENEQFF.

The chain couples TRBV5-1 to TRBJ2-1; 8 bases are a match to TRBD1. J lost 9 bases, V lost 4 bases, and 9 bases had no gene match. Per germline, CDR1 SGHRS and CDR2 YFSETQ. The CDR3 has 14 amino acids. CDR3 in DNA: TGCGCCAGCAGCGACCGGACAGGGTCCGGTGAGCAGTTCTTC. Translation: CASSDRTGSGEQFF.

V and J are TRBV4-1 and TRBJ2-3, with D tentatively TRBD2 (6 bases). The CDR3 spans 13 residues. Germline values: CDR1 MGHRA, CDR2 YSYEKL. Deletions cut 1 base from V and 9 bases from J, with 11 bases between. The CDR3 DNA reads TGCGCCAGCAGCCAAGGGGGACTGGAAACGCAGTATTTT. Protein sequence: CASSQGGLETQYF.

This chain joins TRBV3-1 (or the pseudogene TRBV3-2) and TRBJ1-6; D remains unclear. Germline CDR1 LGHDT, CDR2 YNNKEL (reference sequence). This CDR3 comprises 14 residues. Trimming took off 4 bases at V and 9 bases at J, with 13 bases between the two ends. The CDR3: CASSPTRSGSPLHF. As DNA, the CDR3 is TGTGCCAGCAGCCCAACACGTTCGGGTTCACCCCTCCACTTT.

This clone was observed a handful of times. CDR3 amino acids: CASSQTGGGGYTF. CDR3 nucleotide sequence: TGTGCCAGCAGTCAGACAGGGGGAGGTGGCTACACCTTC. V gene TRBV6-5 combines with J gene TRBJ1-2, with TRBD1 matching 9 bases. This CDR3 comprises 13 residues. Per germline, CDR1 MNHEY and CDR2 SVGAGI. Trimming at V came to 5 bases and at J to 7 bases, leaving 5 bases not matched to a gene.

This clone was detected a few times. The chain carries TRBV6-5 and TRBJ1-1; no firm D call. From germline, CDR1 is MNHEY and CDR2 SVGAGI. The CDR3 spans 12 residues. Deletions cut 6 bases from V and 10 bases from J, with 15 bases between. Here the CDR3 reads CASSNDLRGAFF. The CDR3 DNA reads TGTGCCAGCAGCAACGACCTTAGAGGAGCTTTCTTT.

J is TRBJ1-6 and V is TRBV5-8, with D hard to call. Per germline, CDR1 SGHTS and CDR2 YDEGEE. This CDR3 has 13 amino acids. Trimming removed 2 bases from V and 7 bases from J, with 7 bases in between. The CDR3 DNA follows: TGTGCCAGCAGCTTTGGAGGCAATTCACCCCTCCACTTT. This sequence encodes CASSFGGNSPLHF.

The rearrangement links TRBV2 to TRBJ1-2, with D perhaps matching TRBD1 (5 bases). V lost 2 bases and J lost 7, with 11 bases in between. The CDR3 covers 13 residues. Germline assignment: CDR1 SNHLY and CDR2 FYNNEI. CDR3 region: CASSERQGSGYTF. CDR3 coding DNA: TGTGCCAGCAGTGAAAGGCAGGGAAGTGGCTACACCTTC.

V is TRBV18 and J is TRBJ1-2, with D tentatively TRBD1 (5 bases). V lost 3 bases and J lost 4, with 15 bases in between. The CDR3 is made up of 15 amino acids. CDR1 and CDR2 (germline): KGHSH, LQKENI. CDR3 DNA: TGTGCCAGCTCACCGGACGGTTCGGGGGTCTATGGCTACACCTTC. Its protein product is CASSPDGSGVYGYTF.

The chain uses TRBV27 and TRBJ2-2; 7 bases are shared with TRBD2. The V segment lost 1 base and the J segment 5 bases; nucleotides outside the gene matches: 1. CDR1 is MNHEY and CDR2 is SMNVEV in the germline V gene (reference sequence). The CDR3 is 14 amino acids. The DNA of the CDR3 is TGTGCCAGCAGTTTATGGGGGGGAACCGGGGAGCTGTTTTTT. Residues: CASSLWGGTGELFF.